Described below is a single T cell receptor (beta chain) sequence and its context. What it binds is not known. The sample comes from a study of response to subunit inactivated influenza vaccine. TCRdb re-called the RT-PCR reads with MiXCR, one entry per CDR3 protein. This table holds about 830,000 distinct CDR3 sequences, roughly 20% found once. Whole-study results and caveats: Researchers suggested that each seasonal influenza vaccination recruits few new T cells.

The sequence came from a man aged 45-65 years who received an inactivated influenza vaccine. The starting material was PBMCs from blood, obtained around 5 days after vaccination.

The CDR3 spells CASSPRGSAVTLSVRANVLTF. The CDR3 DNA sequence: TGTGCCAGCAGTCCTAGAGGGTCGGCAGTGACCCTGTCTGTTCGGGCCAACGTCCTGACTTTC. This rearrangement joins TRBV6-4 to TRBJ2-6, with D tentatively TRBD2 (5 bases). Trimming shortened V by 5 bases and J by 5 bases, and 31 bases separated the two germline ends. This CDR3 has 21 residues. From germline, CDR1 is MRHNA and CDR2 SNTAGT.